This note documents a single T cell receptor (beta chain) sequence. Just one base apart from a much larger clone, this may be a read error. The sample is drawn from a study of blood T cells in healthy people across ages. Per germline, CDR1 LNHNV and CDR2 YYDKDF (reference sequence). The CDR3 is 16 residues long. The second PCR ran about 6 to 12 cycles with a sample-barcoded 5' primer and J-beta primers. TCRdb recomputed calls from the 5' RACE reads with MiXCR, one row per CDR3 protein. The table lists about 650,000 distinct CDR3 sequences, roughly 30% of them singletons. This chain joins TRBV15 and TRBJ1-5; maybe TRBD1 (5 bases). The receptor was isolated from an elderly woman in good health. Sequencing was carried out using blood. The CDR3 reads CAISRTPLGSNQPQHF. DNA for the CDR3: TGTGCCATCAGCAGGACACCCCTGGGAAGCAATCAGCCCCAGCATTTT.